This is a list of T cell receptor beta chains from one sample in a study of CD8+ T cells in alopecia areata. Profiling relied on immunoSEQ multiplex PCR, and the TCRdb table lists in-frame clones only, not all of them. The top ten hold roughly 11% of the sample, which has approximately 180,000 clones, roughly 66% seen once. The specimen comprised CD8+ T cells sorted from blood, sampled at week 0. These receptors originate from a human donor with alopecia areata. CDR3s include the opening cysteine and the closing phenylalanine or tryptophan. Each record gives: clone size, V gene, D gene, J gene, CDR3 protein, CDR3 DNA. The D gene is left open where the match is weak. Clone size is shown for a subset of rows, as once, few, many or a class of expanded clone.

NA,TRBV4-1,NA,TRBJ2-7,CASSQEPGSSYEQYF,TGCGCCAGCAGCCAAGAACCGGGGAGCTCCTACGAGCAGTACTTC
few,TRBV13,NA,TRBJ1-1,CASSYGTAGGPEAFF,TGTGCCAGCAGTTACGGGACTGCCGGGGGTCCTGAAGCTTTCTTT
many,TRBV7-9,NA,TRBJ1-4,CASSHEVTNEKLFF,TGTGCCAGCAGCCATGAAGTAACTAATGAAAAACTGTTTTTT
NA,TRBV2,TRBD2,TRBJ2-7,CASSEHLAVSYEQYF,TGTGCCAGCAGTGAACACCTAGCGGTGTCCTACGAGCAGTACTTC
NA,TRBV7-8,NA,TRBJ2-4,CASSRYRDGNIQYF,TGTGCCAGCAGCCGGTACCGGGACGGAAACATTCAGTACTTC
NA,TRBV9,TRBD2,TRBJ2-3,CASSVGTSRGDTQYF,TGTGCCAGCAGCGTCGGGACTAGCCGAGGAGATACGCAGTATTTT
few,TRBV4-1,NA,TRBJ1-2,CASSQDRGHGYTF,TGCGCCAGCAGCCAAGACCGGGGGCATGGCTACACCTTC
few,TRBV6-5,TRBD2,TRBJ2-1,CASRHGGGTNNEQFF,TGTGCCAGCAGACACGGCGGGGGGACCAACAATGAGCAGTTCTTC
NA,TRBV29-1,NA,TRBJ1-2,CSVDRVVANYGYTF,TGCAGCGTTGATAGGGTGGTGGCTAACTATGGCTACACCTTC
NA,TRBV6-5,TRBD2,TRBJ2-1,CASSYSTSGHNEQFF,TGTGCCAGCAGTTACTCGACTAGCGGGCACAATGAGCAGTTCTTC
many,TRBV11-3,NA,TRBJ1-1,CASSLDIPNTEAFF,TGTGCCAGCAGCTTAGATATCCCGAACACTGAAGCTTTCTTT
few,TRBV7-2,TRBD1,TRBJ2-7,CASSSTGYEQYF,TGTGCCAGCAGCTCGACAGGGTACGAGCAGTACTTC
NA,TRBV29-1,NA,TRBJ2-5,CSAKGETQYF,TGCAGCGCCAAGGGGGAGACCCAGTACTTC
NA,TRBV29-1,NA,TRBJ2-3,CSVEWVKFTDTQYF,TGCAGCGTTGAATGGGTCAAATTCACAGATACGCAGTATTTT
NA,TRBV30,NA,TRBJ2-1,CAWSKLSWGPNNEQFF,TGTGCCTGGAGTAAACTAAGCTGGGGACCGAACAATGAGCAGTTCTTC
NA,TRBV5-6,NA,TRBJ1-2,CASSSLNYGYTF,TGTGCCAGCAGTTCCCTTAACTATGGCTACACCTTC
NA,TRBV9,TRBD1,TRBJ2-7,CASSARTGLTGEQYF,TGTGCCAGCAGCGCCCGGACAGGTTTGACAGGCGAGCAGTACTTC
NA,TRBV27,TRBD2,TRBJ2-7,CASSRTSGVYSYEQYF,TGTGCCAGCAGTAGGACTAGCGGGGTTTACTCCTACGAGCAGTACTTC
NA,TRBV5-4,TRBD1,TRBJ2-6,CASHPQGAGANVLTF,TGTGCCAGCCACCCACAGGGGGCTGGGGCCAACGTCCTGACTTTC
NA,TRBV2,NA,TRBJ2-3,CASSDKRGTDTQYF,TGTGCCAGCAGTGACAAGCGCGGCACAGATACGCAGTATTTT
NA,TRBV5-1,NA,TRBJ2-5,CASSLDDRETQYF,TGCGCCAGCAGCTTGGATGACAGAGAGACCCAGTACTTC
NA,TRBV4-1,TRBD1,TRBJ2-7,CASSQRTGSSYEQYF,TGCGCCAGCAGCCAACGGACAGGGTCATCCTACGAGCAGTACTTC
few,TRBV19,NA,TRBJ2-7,CASSISAVTYEQYF,TGTGCCAGTAGTATTTCGGCAGTTACCTACGAGCAGTACTTC
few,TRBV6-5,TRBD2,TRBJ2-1,CASSNGGAATFEQFF,TGTGCCAGCAGTAACGGGGGGGCTGCCACCTTTGAGCAGTTCTTC
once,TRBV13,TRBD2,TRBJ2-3,CASSSDLGGAFLYPDTQYF,TGTGCCAGCAGTTCTGATCTCGGGGGGGCCTTTCTGTATCCAGATACGCAGTATTTT
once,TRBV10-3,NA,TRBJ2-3,CAISVPDSTDTQYF,TGTGCCATCAGTGTGCCGGACAGCACAGATACGCAGTATTTT